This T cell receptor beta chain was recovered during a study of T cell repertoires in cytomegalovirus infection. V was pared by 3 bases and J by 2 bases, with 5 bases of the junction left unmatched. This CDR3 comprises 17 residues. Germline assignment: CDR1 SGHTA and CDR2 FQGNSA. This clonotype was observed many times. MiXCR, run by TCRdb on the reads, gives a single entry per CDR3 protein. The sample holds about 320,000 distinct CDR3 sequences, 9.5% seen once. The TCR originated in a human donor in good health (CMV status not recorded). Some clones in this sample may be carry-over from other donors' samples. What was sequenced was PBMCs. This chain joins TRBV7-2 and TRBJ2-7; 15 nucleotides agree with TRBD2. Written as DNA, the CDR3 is TGTGCCAGCAGCTTGGGACTAGCGGGGGGAATTCCCTACGAGCAGTACTTC. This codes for CASSLGLAGGIPYEQYF.